The text below deals with one TCR beta chain. The data were taken from a study of cytomegalovirus exposure and HLA in healthy donors. The PCR ran on 60 Vbeta and 13 Jbeta primers. The repertoire was sequenced with immunoSEQ multiplex PCR; TCRdb's copy has only in-frame clones and lacks some. The table lists under 130,000 clones, 69% of them singletons. CDR1 and CDR2 (germline): SGHTA, FQGNSA. The CDR3 runs to 15 residues. The germline V and J ends were trimmed by 1 base and 1 base, with 5 bases remaining between them. The sequenced sample consisted of PBMCs. V is TRBV7-2 and J is TRBJ2-6; unclear D gene. The receptor was isolated from a man aged 25-40 years in good health and CMV-seronegative. CDR3 in amino acids: CASSLVSSGANVLTF. The CDR3 DNA reads as TGTGCCAGCAGCTTAGTTTCTTCTGGGGCCAACGTCCTGACTTTC.